The 5 T cell receptor beta chains below were found in one sample sequenced in a study of OX40 agonist ivuxolimab in advanced cancers. Method: immunoSEQ multiplex PCR; TCRdb's copy keeps in-frame clones and lacks some. The table lists under 60,000 clones, roughly 82% of them singletons. The sample here was CD4+ or CD8+ T cells sorted from blood, taken in a trial of the OX40 agonist ivuxolimab. The receptors come from an adult with an advanced solid tumor such as melanoma, head and neck, liver or kidney cancer.

V and J are TRBV7-2 and TRBJ2-7, with D possibly TRBD1 on 6 matching bases. Trimming removed 8 bases from V and 3 bases from J, with 14 bases in between. The CDR3 extends over 13 amino acids. Looked up from germline, CDR1 is SGHTA and CDR2 is FQGNSA. The CDR3 nucleotides are TGTGCCAGCGCGCAGGGGAGCTTCTACGAGCAGTACTTC. This codes for CASAQGSFYEQYF.

V and J are TRBV19 and TRBJ1-2, with TRBD1 matching over 11 bases. The trim removed 6 bases at V and 7 bases at J, leaving 10 bases unmatched. This CDR3 contains 15 residues. The germline gives CDR1 LNHDA, CDR2 SQIVND (reference sequence). The CDR3 loop is CASRPRGTGGRGYTF. Written as DNA, the CDR3 is TGTGCCAGTAGACCGCGCGGGACAGGGGGTCGTGGCTACACCTTC.

The chain combines TRBV28 with TRBJ2-1, with TRBD1 matching over 7 bases. Germline V CDR1 and CDR2: MDHEN, SYDVKM. The length of the CDR3 is 13 residues. J was trimmed by 2 bases and V by 9 bases; bases with no gene match: 4. CDR3 amino acids: CASKGAAYNEQFF. The CDR3 bases are TGTGCCAGTAAGGGGGCGGCCTACAATGAGCAGTTCTTC.

The CDR3 DNA sequence: TGTGCCACCAGCAGAGATAGCGGGGAAACGGGAGATACGCAGTATTTT. Translated: CATSRDSGETGDTQYF. The chain has TRBV15 and TRBJ2-3; 8 nucleotides line up with TRBD2. The CDR3 spans 16 residues. The trim removed 0 bases at V and 5 bases at J, leaving 7 bases unmatched. CDR1 is LNHNV, CDR2 YYDKDF, per germline (reference sequence).

The rearrangement links TRBV7-8 to TRBJ1-2; D not resolved. The CDR3 spans 12 residues. V was cut by 4 bases and J by 2 bases, with 5 bases left in between. Germline values: CDR1 SGHVS, CDR2 FQNEAQ. The CDR3 nucleotides are TGTGCCAGCAGCTCTCCAAACTATGGCTACACCTTC. It codes for CASSSPNYGYTF. Full variable domain (remainder filled in from reference TRBV7-8 and TRBJ1-2): GAGVSQSPRYKVAKRGQDVALRCDPISGHVSLFWYQQALGQGPEFLTYFQNEAQLDKSGLPSDRFFAERPEGSVSTLKIQRTQQEDSAVYLCASSSPNYGYTFGSGTRLTVV.